This T cell receptor (beta chain) was sequenced in a study of blood T cell repertoires in COVID-19. Across 24 US areas, participants ranged in age from about 18 to 100 years. Participants had their cohort set by participant-reported clinical history. Authors' analysis steps: Reference gene primer amplification yielded estimated nucleated cell counts. This table comes from immunoSEQ multiplex PCR, and its TCRdb copy is limited to in-frame clones, with some not included. V and J calls and clone size come straight from that table; D and trimming were deduced from the DNA. The data contain around 250,000 clones, 88% of them singletons. This TCR derives from a woman in her 40s who had been exposed to COVID-19. Sequencing used PBMCs or T cells enriched from blood (not recorded which).

CDR3 bases: TGCGCCAGCAGCCAAGATTTGACAGGGGAGGGCAATCAGCCCCAGCATTTT. Translated, it gives CASSQDLTGEGNQPQHF. The chain uses TRBV4-1 and TRBJ1-5; TRBD1 aligns across 8 bases. With V trimmed by 0 bases and J by 2 bases, 6 bases remained unmatched. Germline CDR1 reads MGHRA; CDR2 reads YSYEKL. This CDR3 spans 17 amino acids.